This T cell receptor beta chain was sequenced for a study of T cells in Graves' hyperthyroidism and ophthalmopathy (dated by TCRdb to between 2018 and 2021). General notes on the study: Peripheral blood samples were taken at initial diagnosis, before any treatment was given. To identify TCR V-J signatures that set the groups apart, the researchers used a discovery cohort of about a hundred patients, made up of approximately 43 with Graves' ophthalmopathy and approximately 57 with stable Graves' hyperthyroidism. An independent validation cohort of 18 to 20 hyperthyroidism patients and 17 patients who later progressed to ophthalmopathy tested prospective prediction of ophthalmopathy. The 80 to 100 discovery patients were randomly divided into training and test sets at a 7:3 ratio. The study also compared thyroid tissue and blood T-cell repertoires from a handful of Graves' hyperthyroidism patients. Once sampling was done, hyperthyroidism patients were given methimazole at a starting dose of 30 mg daily, whereas ophthalmopathy patients were given high-dose intravenous methylprednisolone. TCR Vbeta CDR3 sequencing of roughly 140 peripheral blood samples (more than 40 ophthalmopathy, some 75 hyperthyroidism and about 17 progressor patients) is reported in the paper. Study-wide conclusions, independent of this receptor: Most expanded thyroid clonotypes (frequency above 0.001) were also found in blood, which suggests that blood repertoires may mirror thyroid immune responses. A 13 V-J signature model separated ophthalmopathy from stable hyperthyroidism, with roughly 88% sensitivity and roughly 81% specificity in cross-validation and 80%/75% in testing. In validation, the model predicted progression to ophthalmopathy a median of roughly 6.5 months before onset, with about 70% sensitivity and 72.22% specificity. Sample size was not statistically predetermined, and investigators were not blinded to group allocation.

This clonotype has at least ten counts. The antigen it binds to is not known. No much larger clonotype is one base removed from it; base qualities were not supplied. The germline V gene encodes CDR1 MNHNS and CDR2 SASEGT. From cysteine to phenylalanine, the CDR3 is 16 amino acids long. Left in the record is the CDR3 DNA by itself, 48 bases read in frame from the first base. V is shortened by 6 bases, J by 4 bases, and the region joining them spans 21 bases. Amplification of TCR beta CDR3 regions was carried out from RNA transcripts. The first round of RT-PCR for the TCR CDR3 was performed with the HTBI primer set and the Qiagen OneStep RT-PCR kit. A second multiplex PCR round built the libraries, followed by size selection and purification. The libraries were sequenced on an Illumina HiSeq2000 using paired-end 100 bp reads. Per the original workflow: Raw data were processed with SOAPnuke, discarding reads with adapters, uncalled bases, mean Phred below 15, or no exact constant-primer or identifier match. COPE v1.2.5 was used to merge the high-quality paired reads, and each unique nucleotide sequence was defined as a clonotype. MiTCR v1.1 was used to align the clonotypes against IMGT TRBV, TRBD and TRBJ reference segments. Only V-J combinations with frequency above 0.0001, covering approximately 99% of repertoires, were analysed. The TCS score was defined as F50 (clonal expansion) divided by E x V (chaos), with BLOSUM62-based TCRdist calculated between CDR3 peptides within each V-J. Welch's t-statistics and random forest reduced fewer than 600 V-J features to 10 to 15, which were used in a naive Bayes classifier (R e1071). In-frame beta chains were kept once TCRdb had trimmed the public reads at Q25 with fastp and called clones with MiXCR. Rows are combined by CDR3 protein, so each entry shows the most common genes and DNA. The authors' filters were not applied to this entry. Across this sample there are hundreds of thousands of distinct CDR3 sequences, with roughly 14% seen only once. Around 5.4% of the sample is taken by the ten largest.

The hyperthyroidism patients were between 18 and 65 years old and newly diagnosed, with a disease duration of less than 2 months. Any patient with an uncontrolled infection, another autoimmune disease, pregnancy or lactation was excluded. Clinical symptoms, serum thyroxine and TRAb, thyroid ultrasound, and orbital computed tomography formed the basis for the diagnoses. For progressor patients, blood was drawn at the first diagnosis of hyperthyroidism, before any ophthalmopathy symptoms had appeared. Ficoll-Paque density gradient centrifugation was used to isolate PBMCs from 8.5 to 10 ml of fresh peripheral blood. Progressor patients were first diagnosed with Graves' hyperthyroidism and then developed ophthalmopathy during follow-up. Total RNA was extracted with Trizol reagent, and quality was checked on an Agilent 2100 Bioanalyzer.

The sequenced sample consisted of blood. This TCR was sampled from a woman aged 25-40 years with Graves' hyperthyroidism that later progressed to Graves' ophthalmopathy. The chain is assembled from TRBV6-1 and TRBJ1-2; matching of 6 bases hints at TRBD1 as the D gene. The DNA reads TGTGCCAGCAGACTAATGCCTTCGACAGGACGCTATGGCTACACCTTC. The resulting protein is CASRLMPSTGRYGYTF.